What follows are 29 T cell receptor beta chains derived from one specimen sequenced in a study of cytomegalovirus exposure and HLA in healthy donors. Primers included in the PCR were 60 Vbeta and 13 Jbeta primers. Profiling relied on immunoSEQ multiplex PCR, and the TCRdb table lists in-frame clones only, not all of them. The profile shows some 130,000 clones, roughly four fifths of them singletons. Specimen: PBMCs. Source of these receptors: a male donor in good health and CMV-seropositive.

On this clone: One junction end does not reproduce the germline sequence, and a read error may be involved. The V gene is TRBV7-9, the J gene TRBJ2-3; 10 bases are a match to TRBD1. Germline loops: CDR1 SEHNR, CDR2 FQNEAQ (reference sequence). The CDR3 has 17 residues. The CDR3 sequence: CSSSSERGTGGTDTQYF. The CDR3 DNA sequence: TGTTCCAGCAGTTCGGAGCGTGGGACAGGGGGCACAGATACGCAGTATTTT.

CDR3 in amino acids: CSVESLYLDEQFF. CDR3 DNA: TGCAGCGTTGAGAGCCTCTACCTCGATGAGCAGTTCTTC. The J gene is TRBJ2-1, the V gene TRBV29-1; no reliable D call. The V gene's germline CDR1 is SQVTM and CDR2 ANQGSEA. The V end was cut by 3 bases, the J end by 8 bases, with 14 bases between. This CDR3 region has 13 residues.

The rearrangement links TRBV19 to TRBJ1-2; D ambiguous. Germline values: CDR1 LNHDA, CDR2 SQIVND (reference sequence). This CDR3 is 14 amino acids long. V was shortened by 3 bases and J by 8 bases, with 16 bases between the two germline ends. CDR3 DNA: TGTGCCAGTAGTATTAGCGGCCCCGCGGGAGGCTACACCTTC. Translated: CASSISGPAGGYTF.

The chain carries TRBV5-1 and TRBJ2-1, with D perhaps matching TRBD1 (5 bases). Trimming cost V 9 bases and J 4 bases, with 14 bases left between them. Germline CDR1 reads SGHRS; CDR2 reads YFSETQ. CDR3 length: 13 amino acids. CDR3 sequence reads: CAISQDGYNEQFF. CDR3 in DNA: TGCGCCATTTCACAGGATGGGTACAATGAGCAGTTCTTC.

This clone has a handful of counts. The V gene is TRBV30, the J gene TRBJ1-2; maybe TRBD1 (6 bases). V was cut by 1 base and J by 6 bases, with 21 bases left in between. The CDR3 length is 16 residues. Germline lookup yields CDR1 GTSNPN and CDR2 SVGIG (reference sequence). Here the CDR3 DNA reads TGTGCCTGGAGTGATCCCCAGGGGCATGGTCGCGATGGCTACACCTTC. It yields the protein CAWSDPQGHGRDGYTF.

The table lists this clone with a count of one. The chain joins TRBV29-1 to TRBJ2-5; D is undetermined. Germline CDR1 and CDR2: SQVTM and ANQGSEA. Trimming pared 4 bases from V and 2 bases from J, leaving 5 bases between. The CDR3 extends over 11 amino acids. Here the CDR3 reads CSVVQQETQYF. The CDR3 coding sequence is TGCAGCGTTGTACAGCAAGAGACCCAGTACTTC.

This clone occurred a few times. The CDR3 region is CASSFRQGSEKLFF. The CDR3 nucleotides read TGTGCCAGCAGTTTCAGACAGGGGAGTGAAAAACTGTTTTTT. The genes are TRBV28 and TRBJ1-4; TRBD1 agrees at 8 bases. The CDR3 sequence is 14 residues long. Germline CDR1 MDHEN, CDR2 SYDVKM. Germline trimming cut 3 bases from V and 7 bases from J; bases unmatched to any gene: 4.

The chain carries TRBV28 and TRBJ1-2; TRBD1 aligns across 7 bases. Germline V lookup: CDR1 MDHEN, CDR2 SYDVKM. The J segment lost 4 bases and the V segment lost 5 bases, leaving 7 bases of the junction unmatched. This CDR3 spans 14 amino acids. The CDR3 nucleotides are TGTGCCAGCAGTACTCCTGGGACAGCCTATGGCTACACCTTC. Its translation: CASSTPGTAYGYTF.

The chain uses TRBV28 and TRBJ2-2; possible D gene TRBD1, 6 bases. CDR3 length: 16 amino acids. Germline V gene sequence: CDR1 MDHEN, CDR2 SYDVKM. Trimming cost V 6 bases and J 0 bases, with 14 bases left between them. In DNA, the CDR3 is TGTGCCAGCAGGGATCACAGGGCTACGAACACCGGGGAGCTGTTTTTT. This codes for CASRDHRATNTGELFF.

The chain is built from TRBV18 and TRBJ2-2; TRBD1 matches at 11 bases. Trimming at V came to 6 bases and at J to 2 bases, leaving 5 bases not matched to a gene. There are 16 residues in the CDR3. Germline CDR1 is KGHSH and CDR2 is LQKENI. The CDR3 nucleotides are TGTGCCAGCTCCCAAAGGACAGGGGGCAACACCGGGGAGCTGTTTTTT. Its translation: CASSQRTGGNTGELFF.

The chain couples TRBV27 to TRBJ1-4; TRBD1 aligns across 9 bases. V dropped 6 bases and J dropped 10; count of bases not matched to a gene: 9. The CDR3 extends over 14 amino acids. Germline values: CDR1 MNHEY, CDR2 SMNVEV (reference sequence). The CDR3 loop is CASSRGTGPVKLFF. The DNA of the CDR3 is TGTGCCAGCAGCCGCGGGACAGGGCCTGTAAAACTGTTTTTT.

This chain connects TRBV11-2 to TRBJ2-3; D perhaps matches TRBD1 (6 bases). Germline V CDR1 and CDR2: SGHAT, FQNNGV. Between the trimmed V and J ends, which lost 0 bases and 4 bases, there was a span of 8 bases. The CDR3 is 14 amino acids. The DNA for the CDR3 is TGTGCCAGCAGCTTAGACAGGGGCCCAGATACGCAGTATTTT. Encoded protein: CASSLDRGPDTQYF.

The chain combines TRBV5-1 with TRBJ2-1; D is possibly TRBD2 (6 bases). The CDR3 spans 14 residues. The germline V gene has CDR1 SGHRS and CDR2 YFSETQ. V was clipped by 4 bases and J by 4 bases, with 12 bases between them. The CDR3 sequence: CASSPGTGYNEQFF. The DNA for the CDR3 is TGCGCCAGCAGCCCTGGGACTGGGTACAATGAGCAGTTCTTC. The full variable domain, its missing parts supplied by reference TRBV5-1 and TRBJ2-1, is KAGVTQTPRYLIKTRGQQVTLSCSPISGHRSVSWYQQTPGQGLQFLFEYFSETQRNKGNFPGRFSGRQFSNSRSEMNVSTLELGDSALYLCASSPGTGYNEQFFGPGTRLTVL.

This clone appeared once. V gene TRBV9 combines with J gene TRBJ2-1; D ambiguous. CDR3 length: 15 amino acids. V was trimmed by 4 bases and J by 0 bases, leaving 11 bases between them. Germline CDR1 SGDLS, CDR2 YYNGEE. The CDR3 bases are TGTGCCAGCAGCACCTACCCGAGCTCCTACAATGAGCAGTTCTTC. It yields the protein CASSTYPSSYNEQFF. The full variable domain, in which reference TRBV9 and TRBJ2-1 provide the parts outside the CDR3, is DSGVTQTPKHLITATGQRVTLRCSPRSGDLSVYWYQQSLDQGLQFLIQYYNGEERAKGNILERFSAQQFPDLHSELNLSSLELGDSALYFCASSTYPSSYNEQFFGPGTRLTVL.

V and J are TRBV21-1 and TRBJ2-7; TRBD1, the table's D call, was not compared with the DNA. TRBV21-1 is recorded as a pseudogene. This CDR3 spans 18 amino acids. The CDR3 sequence is CASSKRSVDRVNSYEQYF. In nucleotides, the CDR3 is TGTGCCAGCAGCAAAAGGTCCGTCGACAGGGTAAATTCCTACGAGCAGTACTTC.

This clone was observed a few times. The chain uses TRBV9 and TRBJ2-6; possible D gene TRBD2, 5 bases. Trimming stripped 3 bases from V and 4 bases from J, with 5 bases between. This CDR3 has 13 residues. The germline CDR1 and CDR2 sequences are SGDLS and YYNGEE. The CDR3 DNA reads as TGTGCCAGCAGCGCGGGGGGGGCCAACGTCCTGACTTTC. Translating gives CASSAGGANVLTF.

This rearrangement joins TRBV5-6 to TRBJ2-5, with a possible D match to TRBD2 (5 bases). Germline lookup yields CDR1 SGHDT and CDR2 YYEEEE. The CDR3 spans 17 residues. Trimming cost V 4 bases and J 1 base, with 20 bases left between them. The CDR3 sequence: CASSLSGNRESQETQYF. Written as DNA, the CDR3 is TGTGCCAGCAGCCTTTCCGGAAACCGGGAATCCCAAGAGACCCAGTACTTC.

The chain employs TRBV4-1 and TRBJ1-2; 8 bases map to TRBD1. This CDR3 comprises 16 residues. J lost 4 bases, V lost 2 bases, and 9 bases had no gene match. Germline V lookup: CDR1 MGHRA, CDR2 YSYEKL. CDR3 sequence reads: CASSQYGDRLGYGYTF. CDR3 sequence (DNA): TGCGCCAGCAGCCAATATGGGGACAGGTTAGGCTATGGCTACACCTTC.

The chain recombines TRBV30 with TRBJ1-5; D remains ambiguous. The V end was cut by 0 bases, the J end by 6 bases, with 12 bases between. CDR3 size: 14 residues. Looked up from germline, CDR1 is GTSNPN and CDR2 is SVGIG (reference sequence). DNA for the CDR3: TGTGCCTGGAGTGTATCGGGTCGGGGTCAGCCCCAGCATTTT. This encodes CAWSVSGRGQPQHF.

This sequence joins TRBV19 and TRBJ1-1, with 8 positions matching TRBD1. V lost 3 bases to trimming and J lost 5 bases; unmatched junction nucleotides: 5. The CDR3 sequence is 14 residues long. Germline CDR1 is LNHDA and CDR2 is SQIVND (reference sequence). The DNA for the CDR3 is TGTGCCAGTAGTATGACCCAGGGGGCGACTGAAGCTTTCTTT. Its translation: CASSMTQGATEAFF.

The V call is TRBV11-3, the J call TRBJ2-1, with a tentative D call TRBD2 (6 bases). Trimming removed 6 bases at V and 8 bases at J, with 17 bases between. The germline gives CDR1 SGHNT, CDR2 YENEEA. This CDR3 comprises 14 residues. DNA for the CDR3: TGTGCCAGCAGTCCATGGGGGGAGAAGGATGAGCAGTTCTTC. Translation gives CASSPWGEKDEQFF.

This chain uses TRBV7-3 with TRBJ2-3, with D unresolved. The V gene lost 5 bases and the J gene lost 6 bases, with 12 bases spanning the gap. Germline V lookup: CDR1 SGHTA, CDR2 FQGTGA. The CDR3 sequence is 13 residues long. The CDR3 sequence is CASSESPRDTQYF. The CDR3 nucleotides read TGTGCCAGCAGCGAGAGCCCCAGGGATACGCAGTATTTT.

The chain links TRBV7-9 to TRBJ2-5; D is perhaps TRBD1 (5 bases). The V end lost 5 bases, the J end lost 2 bases, and 9 bases lay between the germline ends. The CDR3 covers 13 residues. Germline V gene sequence: CDR1 SEHNR, CDR2 FQNEAQ (reference sequence). In DNA, the CDR3 is TGTGCCAGCAGCACGACAGAACAAGAGACCCAGTACTTC. It yields the protein CASSTTEQETQYF.

V usage is TRBV19 and J usage is TRBJ2-7; 10 bases match TRBD1. This CDR3 spans 14 amino acids. Unmatched junction bases numbered 7, after V lost 6 bases and J lost 5 bases. Germline CDR1 is LNHDA and CDR2 is SQIVND (reference sequence). The CDR3 is CASRPFGQGDEQYF. The CDR3 bases are TGTGCCAGTAGACCCTTCGGACAGGGGGACGAGCAGTACTTC.

The genes are TRBV7-2 and TRBJ1-5; no clear D. CDR1 is SGHTA, CDR2 FQGNSA, per germline. This CDR3 has 14 residues. The germline V and J ends were trimmed by 1 base and 6 bases, with 10 bases remaining between them. The chain's CDR3 is CASSLDGVRQPQHF. DNA for the CDR3: TGTGCCAGCAGCTTAGACGGGGTTCGTCAGCCCCAGCATTTT.

V and J are TRBV14 and TRBJ2-7; the match to TRBD2 covers 8 bases. Germline CDR1 reads SGHDN; CDR2 reads FVKESK. The CDR3 loop spans 16 amino acids. J gave up 6 bases and V 0 bases, and 10 bases lay outside the gene matches. CDR3 nucleotides: TGTGCCAGCAGCCAAGACGTTCCAGCGGGAGTAGCCGAGCAGTACTTC. Translation gives CASSQDVPAGVAEQYF.

This rearrangement joins TRBV13 to TRBJ2-1; TRBD2 aligns across 11 bases. From germline, CDR1 is PRHDT and CDR2 FYEKMQ (reference sequence). CDR3 length: 15 amino acids. The V segment lost 3 bases and the J segment 2 bases; nucleotides outside the gene matches: 0. The CDR3 DNA follows: TGTGCCAGCAGCTTGGGACTAGCGGCCTACAATGAGCAGTTCTTC. Translated: CASSLGLAAYNEQFF. The complete variable domain, with remaining parts taken from reference TRBV13 and TRBJ2-1, reads AAGVIQSPRHLIKEKRETATLKCYPIPRHDTVYWYQQGPGQDPQFLISFYEKMQSDKGSIPDRFSAQQFSDYHSELNMSSLELGDSALYFCASSLGLAAYNEQFFGPGTRLTVL.

The sample holds one count of this clone. This sequence joins TRBV9 and TRBJ2-7; tentative D call: TRBD1 (6 bases). CDR1 and CDR2 (germline): SGDLS, YYNGEE. This CDR3 region has 14 residues. Between the trimmed V and J ends, which lost 4 bases and 7 bases, there was a span of 18 bases. CDR3: CASSPNQGLGEQYF. In DNA form, the CDR3 reads TGTGCCAGCAGCCCTAACCAGGGGCTGGGAGAGCAGTACTTC.

V gene TRBV10-2 combines with J gene TRBJ2-7; TRBD1 might be the D (5 bases). There are 13 residues in the CDR3. V lost 8 bases and J 1 base, leaving 12 bases between the germline ends. The germline gives CDR1 WSHSY, CDR2 SAAADI. The chain's CDR3 is CASGQGISYEQYF. The CDR3 DNA is TGCGCCAGCGGGCAGGGAATTTCCTACGAGCAGTACTTC.